This T cell receptor beta chain is from a study of spatial heterogeneity in lung cancer (dated by TCRdb to about 2019). About the study as a whole: Beta-chain transcripts were consistently detected in greater numbers than alpha-chain transcripts, which likely reflected higher beta-chain transcript abundance. In the raw uncorrected reads, each unique combination of TCR and UMI appeared more than ten times on average. Both alpha and beta chains were TCR-sequenced in 200 to 250 tumor regions, 64 matched nontumor lung samples and 56 PBMC samples obtained at surgery. Nonsynonymous mutation counts, determined by whole-exome sequencing of tumor tissue, were related to TCR repertoire features. The study quantitatively compared TCR alpha and beta repertoires across multiple tumor regions, matched nontumor lung and blood in non-small cell lung cancer.

This clonotype has a handful of counts. Its antigen is not yet known. Per-base quality was not reported, and no clone a single base away is much larger than it. The receptor library was made with 5' RACE. TCRdb lists the instrument as NextSeq 500. The TCR library protocol attached a unique molecular identifier to each TCR cDNA molecule to allow correction of PCR and sequencing errors. Concerning the study's data processing: TCR identification, UMI-based error correction and CDR3 extraction were all carried out with Decombinator tools. Expanded TCRs were defined as those above a frequency of 2 per 1,000, corresponding to the top 1% of the tumor frequency distribution. Each repertoire was subsampled 100 times to 5,000 TCRs, after which Renyi diversity was computed with the R vegan package. To build CDR3 similarity networks, amino acid triplet string-kernel similarity was used, and CDR3s were connected when their pairwise similarity was above 0.82. In TCRdb, the public reads were trimmed at Q25 with fastp and aligned with MiXCR, with productive beta chains retained. Entries that share a CDR3 protein sequence are merged under the most common genes and DNA. TCRdb, not the authors, supplied the V and J calls. This sample lists 20,000 to 25,000 distinct CDR3 sequences; about 7% were detected once. Clones ranked in the top ten supply 14% of the sample.

The germline V gene provides CDR1 KGHSH and CDR2 LQKENI. The CDR3 has 15 amino acids, counting the end cysteine and phenylalanine. The CDR3 DNA has 45 bases and is translated from base 1. Unmatched junction bases come to 6, with V trimmed by 4 bases and J by 1 base. Broader findings and caveats from the paper: Ubiquitous expanded tumor TCRs were found in blood more often at tumor resection than at routine follow-up. Additional single-cell paired TCR alpha and beta sequencing was considered necessary to confirm, at a functional level, the hypothesis that regional TCRs recognize regional mutations.

The meaning of the sample's time point label: sample taken at primary tumor resection. The donors were fewer than 90 patients from the lung TRACERx cohort who had early-stage, untreated non-small cell lung cancer. TCR sequencing used whole RNA extracted from tumor and nontumor lung tissue, or from cryopreserved PBMC samples, without cell sorting. Only patients with enough RNA available from two or more tumor regions were chosen for TCR sequencing. The source is a male donor with early-stage non-small cell lung cancer. This chain joins TRBV18 to TRBJ1-1; the central 7 bases match TRBD1. The material sequenced was PBMCs, taken at surgery. CDR3 protein: CASSQTRTGNTEAFF. In nucleotides, the sequence is TGTGCCAGCTCACAGACTCGGACAGGGAACACTGAAGCTTTCTTT.